Presented here are 14 T cell receptor beta chains from one specimen sequenced in a study of shared clonotypes between healthy human individuals. Produced via immunoSEQ multiplex PCR; TCRdb's table is partial and in-frame only. In the table there are nearly 750,000 clones, approximately 72% of which are singletons. The sequenced material came from memory CD4+ T cells sorted from blood. The subset was: CD45RA-negative fraction. The origin of the receptors is a young woman in good health.

The chain combines TRBV29-1 with TRBJ2-7, with D possibly matching TRBD1 (5 bases). This CDR3 spans 12 amino acids. The germline V and J ends were trimmed by 5 bases and 2 bases, with 10 bases remaining between them. The germline V gene encodes CDR1 SQVTM and CDR2 ANQGSEA. The CDR3 loop is CSVRQSPYEQYF. The CDR3 DNA reads as TGCAGCGTTCGACAGTCTCCCTACGAGCAGTACTTC.

V gene TRBV27 combines with J gene TRBJ2-3; maybe TRBD1 (5 bases). The CDR3 is made up of 14 amino acids. V gave up 3 bases and J gave up 2 bases, with 9 bases separating them. The germline V gene has CDR1 MNHEY and CDR2 SMNVEV (reference sequence). This CDR3 reads CASSLTQVTDTQYF. The CDR3 nucleotides are TGTGCCAGCAGTTTGACACAGGTCACAGATACGCAGTATTTT.

V is TRBV2 and J is TRBJ2-6; D is possibly TRBD2 (6 bases). Germline CDR1 SNHLY, CDR2 FYNNEI. This CDR3 spans 16 amino acids. Trimming cost V 5 bases and J 2 bases, with 13 bases left between them. CDR3 region: CASSTRSGAGANVLTF. The CDR3 DNA is TGTGCCAGCAGTACAAGGTCGGGGGCTGGGGCCAACGTCCTGACTTTC.

The chain couples TRBV15 to TRBJ2-1; 10 bases map to TRBD2. Germline CDR1 LNHNV, CDR2 YYDKDF (reference sequence). After removal of 5 bases from V and 4 bases from J, the junction contained 8 bases not matched to a gene. This CDR3 comprises 16 residues. The CDR3 region is CATSSYPTSGYNEQFF. CDR3 nucleotide sequence: TGTGCCACCAGCTCCTACCCGACTAGCGGGTACAATGAGCAGTTCTTC.

V and J are TRBV9 and TRBJ2-1; D may be TRBD2 (7 bases). The CDR3 covers 13 residues. Germline assignment: CDR1 SGDLS and CDR2 YYNGEE. The V end lost 9 bases, the J end lost 4 bases, and 14 bases lay between the germline ends. For the CDR3, the DNA is TGTGCCACCGGAGGGGGGGGATACAATGAGCAGTTCTTC. Protein: CATGGGGYNEQFF.

The chain is built from TRBV5-1 and TRBJ2-7; 10 positions match TRBD2. CDR1 is SGHRS and CDR2 is YFSETQ in the germline V gene. J lost 4 bases, V lost 2 bases, and 6 bases had no gene match. This CDR3 is 15 amino acids long. The chain's CDR3 is CASSFGLAVSYEQYF. Here the CDR3 DNA reads TGCGCCAGCAGCTTCGGACTAGCGGTATCATACGAGCAGTACTTC.

V usage is TRBV29-1 and J usage is TRBJ2-3; TRBD2 aligns across 11 bases. The trim removed 4 bases at V and 4 bases at J, leaving 7 bases unmatched. In germline, CDR1 is SQVTM, CDR2 ANQGSEA. This CDR3 has 15 amino acids. CDR3 sequence (DNA): TGCAGCGTTGGATTAGCGGGAGGGGGTTCAGATACGCAGTATTTT. Translated: CSVGLAGGGSDTQYF.

The chain joins TRBV5-1 to TRBJ2-1; TRBD2 aligns across 8 bases. Germline CDR1 SGHRS, CDR2 YFSETQ. The CDR3 runs to 13 residues. Germline trimming cut 5 bases from V and 5 bases from J; bases unmatched to any gene: 3. The CDR3, as DNA: TGCGCCAGCAGGAGCGGGAGCAACAATGAGCAGTTCTTC. It specifies CASRSGSNNEQFF.

The rearrangement joins TRBV2 to TRBJ1-3; D gene ambiguous. CDR1 SNHLY and CDR2 FYNNEI come from the germline V gene. V lost 7 bases to trimming and J lost 0 bases, with 13 bases between them. The CDR3 has 15 amino acids. The CDR3 is CASNLGRSSGNTIYF. In DNA, the CDR3 is TGTGCCAGCAACCTTGGACGGAGCTCTGGAAACACCATATATTTT.

At least ten counts were recorded for this clone. V usage is TRBV19 and J usage is TRBJ1-5, with TRBD1 matching 9 bases. V lost 4 bases and J lost 5; bases outside the gene matches: 15. Germline-derived CDR1 and CDR2 are LNHDA and SQIVND (reference sequence). CDR3 length: 18 residues. CDR3 sequence reads: CASSTRGQGRGRDQPQHF. DNA for the CDR3: TGTGCCAGTAGTACCCGTGGACAGGGGAGAGGAAGGGATCAGCCCCAGCATTTT.

This chain joins TRBV7-6 and TRBJ2-7; 7 positions agree with TRBD1. Germline V gene sequence: CDR1 SGHVS, CDR2 FNYEAQ. This CDR3 comprises 17 residues. J gave up 1 base and V 5 bases, and 14 bases lay outside the gene matches. The CDR3 nucleotides are TGTGCCAGCAGCATAAGAGGGGGCCAGGGTAGATCCTACGAGCAGTACTTC. This sequence encodes CASSIRGGQGRSYEQYF.

CDR3 bases: TGTGCCAGCTCATCCAGGGGTGATGGTAATCAGCCCCAGCATTTT. Translated: CASSSRGDGNQPQHF. The V gene is TRBV18, the J gene TRBJ1-5, with a weak D call TRBD1 (6 bases). The CDR3 sequence is 15 residues long. The germline V and J ends were trimmed by 5 bases and 4 bases, with 15 bases remaining between them. CDR1 is KGHSH and CDR2 is LQKENI in the germline V gene. Together with reference TRBV18 and TRBJ1-5, the CDR3 gives the full variable domain: NAGVMQNPRHLVRRRGQEARLRCSPMKGHSHVYWYRQLPEEGLKFMVYLQKENIIDESGMPKERFSAEFPKEGPSILRIQQVVRGDSAAYFCASSSRGDGNQPQHFGDGTRLSIL.

CDR3 residues: CASSLSGFEQFF. The CDR3 DNA reads TGTGCCAGCAGTTTGAGCGGATTTGAGCAGTTCTTC. The V gene is TRBV11-2, the J gene TRBJ2-1, with D tentatively TRBD2 (5 bases). This CDR3 is 12 amino acids long. The germline V gene encodes CDR1 SGHAT and CDR2 FQNNGV. Trimming took off 6 bases at V and 9 bases at J, with 12 bases between the two ends.

This rearrangement joins TRBV9 to TRBJ2-1, with no clear D. Per the germline V gene, CDR1 is SGDLS and CDR2 is YYNGEE. The V end lost 4 bases, the J end lost 5 bases, and 10 bases lay between the germline ends. The CDR3 has 13 amino acids. The CDR3 DNA is TGTGCCAGCAGCTCCCGGCAGGACAATGAGCAGTTCTTC. Its translation: CASSSRQDNEQFF.